This T cell receptor beta chain was obtained from a study of neoadjuvant nivolumab and ipilimumab in lung cancer. Notes on the study in general: TCR richness and clonality were higher in tumors than adjacent uninvolved lung. A small number of samples were TCR sequenced.

This clone was detected only once. What it recognizes is unknown. Sequenced by immunoSEQ multiplex PCR; TCRdb stores in-frame clones only, minus some. The table includes tens of thousands of clones, around 80% detected once. CDR3 length equals 16 residues. V gave up 4 bases and J gave up 3 bases; unmatched junction bases: 6. Germline loops: CDR1 WNHNN, CDR2 SYGVQD (reference sequence). This receptor was obtained from an adult with non-small cell lung cancer. This chain links TRBV10-1 with TRBJ1-4, with 9 bases lining up with TRBD1. Sequences were derived from peripheral blood, sampled before neoadjuvant nivolumab, alone or with ipilimumab. In nucleotides, the CDR3 is TGCGCCAGCAGTGTAGGACAGGGGCCGTCTAATGAAAAACTGTTTTTT. Protein: CASSVGQGPSNEKLFF.